The source of this T cell receptor beta chain is a study of cytomegalovirus exposure and HLA in healthy donors. Findings and caveats of the study: Cytomegalovirus association was listed for around 180 TCR beta chains.

The PCR employed 60 Vbeta primers together with 13 Jbeta primers. Data came from immunoSEQ multiplex PCR; TCRdb stores just in-frame clones and leaves some out. This sample yields under 20,000 clones, of which less than 85% are seen a single time; about 21% belongs to the top ten. Germline assignment: CDR1 GTSNPN and CDR2 SVGIG (reference sequence). The CDR3 spans 14 residues. V shed 4 bases and J 6 bases; nucleotides not matched to a gene: 9. As for the donors, each was a healthy bone marrow donor. In nominal health when sampled, donors likely had unrecorded immune exposures nonetheless. A remark on this clone: Its antigen is unknown.

This clonotype was obtained from a human donor in good health. The rearrangement joins TRBV30 to TRBJ1-5; TRBD1 agrees at 7 bases. Input material: PBMCs. The CDR3 DNA sequence: TGTGCCTGGACTGTAGGGGGCGGCGGTCAGCCCCAGCATTTT. This codes for CAWTVGGGGQPQHF.